This T cell receptor beta chain derives from a study of CD8+ T cells in alopecia areata listed by TCRdb under 2018. As for the study more broadly: Treated patients were enrolled in an open-label pilot trial of oral tofacitinib at 5 to 10 mg twice daily for moderate-to-severe alopecia areata. The SALT score, which quantifies the percentage of affected scalp surface area, was used to measure disease severity in treated patients. The study used high-throughput TCRbeta sequencing to examine T cell clonal expansion in alopecia areata, in both the C3H/HeJ mouse model and human patients. Patients stayed on tofacitinib for 6 to 18 months and then had 6 months of follow-up off drug so that delayed response and recurrence could be assessed. Tofacitinib-treated patients had biopsies at baseline and at 4 and 24 weeks of treatment, with a later scalp biopsy in several patients. TCRbeta CDR3 regions were amplified by immunoSEQ multiplex PCR with 35 Vbeta forward and 13 Jbeta reverse primers. Scalp clonality was compared among normal scalp (n=4), patchy alopecia areata scalp (n=8), and alopecia totalis/universalis scalp (n=8). On the human side, TCRbeta sequencing was run on scalp tissue and on sorted CD4+ and CD8+ peripheral blood T cells from healthy controls and from alopecia areata patients with either patchy or totalis/universalis disease. RNA was extracted with the PAXgene miRNA kit for fixed scalp, the miRNeasy kit for PBMCs, and the RNeasy kit for mouse skin.

Broader findings and caveats from the paper: Because the treated cohort was small and included a single nonresponder, larger studies are needed to assess links between baseline CD8+ expansion and response. Compared with mice, TCR sequences shared between patients were less clear, possibly partly because of HLA diversity across the patient population. Scalp clonality and the number of expanded CD8+ clones among the top 100 scalp clones were significantly decreased by tofacitinib. Higher clonality and more expanded CD8+ clones were observed in lesional scalp than in normal scalp, particularly in alopecia totalis/universalis, a finding suggestive of antigenic drive. Many expanded lesional clones were found to persist in scalp and blood during tofacitinib treatment, and relapse after treatment cessation may be partly explained by this persistence. Unlike mouse skin, where gammadelta T cells dominate, normal human skin contains resident alphabeta T cells that get sequenced too, which complicates analysis of the scalp TCR repertoire.

Points on this clone: The antigen it binds to is not known. Per-base quality was not reported, and no clone a single base away is much larger than it.

Receptor libraries were prepared by the immunoSEQ multiplex PCR assay. For TCR sequencing, RNA was extracted from every sample and reverse transcribed into cDNA to serve as template. First-strand cDNA was synthesized using SuperScript III with a 2:1 mix of oligo-dT and random hexamers. Amplification bias was assessed with a synthetic immune receptor repertoire, and residual bias was removed computationally. Per the authors' processing: Raw reads were preprocessed to remove errors, and CDR3 was defined according to IMGT conventions as the region from the conserved cysteine to phenylalanine. Clonality was calculated as 1 minus Shannon entropy normalized by log2 of the number of productive unique TCRs. Scalp TCRbeta sequences were cross-referenced with sorted blood CD4 and CD8 repertoires so that the CD4 or CD8 identity of scalp clones could be inferred. TCRdb mirrors the immuneACCESS table, restricted to in-frame sequences. Some clones are absent from its copies; in checked studies, under half trace to an unresolved V gene, and the reason for the others is unknown. V, J and clone size derive from that table, while D and trimming were established from the DNA sequence. The sample table shows about 220,000 clones, and about three fifths are seen once. Clones ranked in the top ten supply around 1.4% of the sample.

Including cysteine and phenylalanine, the CDR3 has 16 amino acids. The kept DNA is CDR3 alone, 48 bases in frame from the first base. CDR1 and CDR2 (SQVTM, ANQGSEA) derive from the germline V gene. A distance of 14 bases separates the germline ends of V and J, which lose 0 bases and 1 base respectively. Sample time point, as interpreted from the label and publication: around 4 weeks on oral tofacitinib. Sample treatment or condition, as interpreted from the label and publication: oral pan-JAK inhibitor, 5-10 mg twice daily. Lesional scalp punch biopsies and peripheral blood were collected from alopecia areata patients. PBMCs were isolated by density centrifugation and stained for CD3, CD4 and CD8, and CD4+ and CD8+ T cells were sorted on a FACSAria.

Recombination joined TRBV29-1 with TRBJ2-3; too little of a D gene remains to name it. The sequencing used CD4+ T cells sorted from blood, collected at week 4, from a patient treated with tofacitinib. The receptor's source is a human donor with alopecia areata. DNA sequence: TGCAGCGTTGAAGATCTCATCGGTATCCGCACAGATACGCAGTATTTT. Translation gives CSVEDLIGIRTDTQYF.